One and the same sample provided the 10 T cell receptor beta chains below, sequenced in a study of cytomegalovirus exposure and HLA in healthy donors. The primer mix had 60 Vbeta and 13 Jbeta primers. The data were produced by immunoSEQ multiplex PCR, yet TCRdb's version contains in-frame clones alone and is incomplete. This sample has 150,000 to 200,000 clones, with roughly 87% found just once. The sequenced sample consisted of PBMCs. The receptors here all came from a man aged 50 to 59 in good health and CMV-seronegative.

V gene TRBV30 combines with J gene TRBJ2-7, with 7 positions matching TRBD1. Trimming at V came to 0 bases and at J to 3 bases, leaving 8 bases not matched to a gene. Germline V lookup: CDR1 GTSNPN, CDR2 SVGIG (reference sequence). The length of the CDR3 is 15 residues. CDR3 nucleotides: TGTGCCTGGAGTGTCTGGACAGGACCTCGCTACGAGCAGTACTTC. Amino acid sequence: CAWSVWTGPRYEQYF.

The chain carries TRBV13 and TRBJ2-3, with D perhaps TRBD2 (5 bases). The CDR3 runs to 19 residues. V shed 0 bases and J shed 2 bases, with 21 bases lying between them. Germline CDR1 and CDR2: PRHDT and FYEKMQ (reference sequence). The CDR3 spells CASSLGTDSLSLITDTQYF. DNA for the CDR3: TGTGCCAGCAGCTTAGGGACGGACTCGCTCTCCCTTATCACAGATACGCAGTATTTT.

The CDR3 region is CASRGIAVPHGELFF. The CDR3 DNA follows: TGTGCCAGCAGGGGAATAGCGGTCCCTCACGGGGAGCTGTTTTTT. The gene calls are TRBV7-2 and TRBJ2-2, with a tentative D call TRBD2 (6 bases). Germline CDR1 and CDR2: SGHTA and FQGNSA. V was shortened by 6 bases and J by 7 bases, with 18 bases between the two germline ends. The CDR3 totals 15 residues.

The chain has TRBV19 and TRBJ2-2, with D tentatively TRBD1 (6 bases). This CDR3 is built from 14 residues. Germline lookup yields CDR1 LNHDA and CDR2 SQIVND (reference sequence). The V gene lost 4 bases and the J gene lost 1 base, with 7 bases spanning the gap. CDR3 amino acids: CASSTGQNTGELFF. CDR3 bases: TGTGCCAGTAGTACGGGACAGAACACCGGGGAGCTGTTTTTT.

CDR3 amino acids: CASSLTSGRPSSTDTQYF. The CDR3, as DNA: TGTGCCAGCAGCTTGACTAGCGGGAGACCCTCTTCCACAGATACGCAGTATTTT. This sequence joins TRBV7-2 and TRBJ2-3, with 12 bases aligning to TRBD2. This CDR3 is built from 18 residues. The germline V gene has CDR1 SGHTA and CDR2 FQGNSA. J was trimmed by 2 bases and V by 3 bases; bases with no gene match: 9.

The rearrangement uses TRBV7-2 and TRBJ2-7; 9 nucleotides line up with TRBD2. Losses at the gene ends were 3 bases for V and 2 bases for J; bases not matched to a gene: 2. There are 14 residues in the CDR3. Germline-derived CDR1 and CDR2 are SGHTA and FQGNSA. This CDR3 reads CASSLGGGAYEQYF. The CDR3 DNA reads TGTGCCAGCAGCTTGGGCGGGGGGGCCTACGAGCAGTACTTC.

With regard to this clone: Other nucleotide sequences in the sample specify the same CDR3. The chain couples TRBV7-2 to TRBJ2-5; D is perhaps TRBD1 (6 bases). Trimming took 0 bases from V and 1 from J, leaving 6 bases between them. CDR1 and CDR2 (germline): SGHTA, FQGNSA. The CDR3 has 14 amino acids. CDR3 loop: CASSLAGGQETQYF. The DNA for the CDR3 is TGTGCCAGCAGCTTAGCAGGGGGCCAAGAGACCCAGTACTTC.

This chain connects TRBV6-5 to TRBJ1-2; D might be TRBD1 (5 bases). The CDR3 covers 15 residues. The germline V gene encodes CDR1 MNHEY and CDR2 SVGAGI. Trimming pared 6 bases from V and 5 bases from J, leaving 19 bases between. CDR3 coding DNA: TGTGCCAGCAGACCCTATCGTGGGGGGGAGTATGGCTACACCTTC. Translation: CASRPYRGGEYGYTF.

The CDR3 loop reads CASSLNLEQFF. Here the CDR3 DNA reads TGTGCCAGCAGCCTTAACTTGGAGCAGTTCTTC. This chain links TRBV7-2 with TRBJ2-1, with D unclear. Germline loops: CDR1 SGHTA, CDR2 FQGNSA. With 5 bases removed from V and 10 bases from J, the gap between germline ends came to 9 bases. The CDR3 has 11 amino acids.

The genes are TRBV5-6 and TRBJ1-2, with D maybe TRBD1 (5 bases). Trimming took 5 bases from V and 2 from J, leaving 13 bases between them. The CDR3 has 14 residues. Germline loops: CDR1 SGHDT, CDR2 YYEEEE. CDR3 nucleotides: TGTGCCAGCAGGGGTGTGGGGCAGAACTATGGCTACACCTTC. It encodes CASRGVGQNYGYTF.